These T cell receptor beta chains were read from a single sample in a study of T cell responses to AZD1222 COVID-19 vaccine. Profiling relied on immunoSEQ multiplex PCR, and the TCRdb table lists in-frame clones only, not all of them. The sample comprises 80,000 or so clones, 90% to 95% of which are singletons, and 4.5% to 5.5% rests with the top ten. This sample comprised peripheral blood, obtained on day 0 of MenACWY control vaccination. These receptor sequences come from an adult in good health. Both conserved end residues are part of each CDR3. D genes are given only for firm matches. Clone size is given for some rows only: seen once, a few or many times, or a class if the clone is expanded.

few TRBJ2-2 NA TRBV9 TGTGCCAGCGAGTACGTGGCGGGCACCGGGGAGCTGTTTTTT CASEYVAGTGELFF
NA TRBJ1-5 NA TRBV3-1/TRBV3-2 TGTGCCAGCAGCCACGGGACTCAGCCCCAGCATTTT CASSHGTQPQHF
once TRBJ1-1 TRBD1 TRBV14 TGTGCCAGCAGCCAGGCCGGGACAGGACGGGGAGGGACTGAAGCTTTCTTT CASSQAGTGRGGTEAFF
NA TRBJ1-2 TRBD1 TRBV6-5 TGTGCCAGCAGGCGGACAGGGGAAGGCTACACCTTC CASRRTGEGYTF
NA TRBJ1-1 NA TRBV15 TGTGCCATATCGGGGGAAGCTGAAGCTTTCTTT CAISGEAEAFF
NA TRBJ2-5 TRBD2 TRBV6-1 TGTGCCAGCAGTGGAGGAGGACGGGGGGTACAAGAGACCCAGTACTTC CASSGGGRGVQETQYF
NA TRBJ1-4 NA TRBV27 TGTGCCAGCAGTTTCGGTACAGGTAGAGAAAAACTGTTTTTT CASSFGTGREKLFF
NA TRBJ1-4 TRBD1 TRBV5-6 TGTGCCAGCAGCTTGACACAGGGGATTAATGAAAAACTGTTTTTT CASSLTQGINEKLFF
NA TRBJ1-5 NA TRBV6-6 TGTGCCAGCAGTGGATCAAAATCCCGGGACCCCCGGGTTCAGCCCCAGCATTTT CASSGSKSRDPRVQPQHF
NA TRBJ2-7 NA TRBV6-5 TGTGCCAGTGGATTTTGGGTCTACGAGCAGTACTTC CASGFWVYEQYF
NA TRBJ1-2 TRBD1 TRBV5-6 TGTGCCAGCAGCTTGGGGACAGGGGGTGGCTACACCTTC CASSLGTGGGYTF
NA TRBJ1-4 TRBD1 TRBV6-5 TGTGCCAGCAGCCAACCGGGACAGGGAGAAAAACTGTTTTTT CASSQPGQGEKLFF
NA TRBJ2-1 TRBD1 TRBV6-1 TGTGCCAGCAGTGATTGGACAGGGGCCGGTGAGCAGTTCTTC CASSDWTGAGEQFF
NA TRBJ2-3 TRBD2 TRBV7-9 TGTGCCAGCAGCTTATCACTAGCGGGAGGACGGGATACGCAGTATTTT CASSLSLAGGRDTQYF
NA TRBJ1-4 NA TRBV4-3 TGCGCCAGCAGCCAAGGACCCGAAAAACTGTTTTTT CASSQGPEKLFF
NA TRBJ2-1 TRBD2 TRBV7-9 TGTGCCAGCAGCTTGCGGGAGTTCGACAATGAGCAGTTCTTC CASSLREFDNEQFF
NA TRBJ2-2 TRBD2 TRBV28 TGTGCCACCACGACGGGGGGGGCGGACACCGGGGAGCTGTTTTTT CATTTGGADTGELFF
NA TRBJ1-1 NA TRBV19 TGTGCCAGTAGTACCGCCCGAGGACAGCACACTGAAGCTTTCTTT CASSTARGQHTEAFF